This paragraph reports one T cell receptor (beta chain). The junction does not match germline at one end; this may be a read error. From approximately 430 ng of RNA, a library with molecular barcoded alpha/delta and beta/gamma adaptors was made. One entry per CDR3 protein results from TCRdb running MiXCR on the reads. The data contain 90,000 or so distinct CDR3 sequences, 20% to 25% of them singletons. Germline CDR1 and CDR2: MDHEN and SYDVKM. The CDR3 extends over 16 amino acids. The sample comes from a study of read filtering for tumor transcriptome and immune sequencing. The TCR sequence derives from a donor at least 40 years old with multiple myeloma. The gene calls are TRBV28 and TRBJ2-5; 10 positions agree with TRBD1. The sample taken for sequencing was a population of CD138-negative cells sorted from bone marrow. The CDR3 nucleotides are TGTGCCGGCAGTGATTCCGGGACAGGGGCCCAAGAGACCCAGTACTTC. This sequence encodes CAGSDSGTGAQETQYF.